This T cell receptor beta chain came from a study of T cells after yellow fever vaccination (dated by TCRdb to between 2018 and 2021). As for the study more broadly: The SMART-Seq v4 Ultra Low Input RNA kit was used to prepare libraries from fractions with low cell numbers. Bulk PBMC replicates and cell subsets were isolated from blood drawn at multiple timepoints before and after both primary and secondary immunization. To follow T-cell clones before and after both primary and booster YFV17D yellow fever vaccination, bulk TCR alpha and beta repertoires underwent longitudinal sequencing. Two healthy male donors, one aged 18 to 30 and one aged 30 to 40 years, were included in the cohort.

Findings and caveats that apply to the study as a whole: FACS-sorted repertoires could contain abundant contaminating clonotypes from the bulk population, so computational filtering was required. A small fraction of clonotypes appeared in both the CD4 and CD8 compartments, likely as a result of convergent recombination. Compared with the primary T-cell response, the secondary T-cell response was weaker but faster, peaking on day 5 rather than day 15. Most clones expanded after primary vaccination were re-detected after the booster (approximately 96% of CD4 and around 88% of CD8), suggesting broad memory maintenance. Because the study included only a couple of donors, the extent to which the findings can be generalized is limited.

The V end loses 3 bases and the J end loses 7 bases, and a stretch of 14 bases separates them. The CDR3 holds 14 amino acids from the cysteine to the phenylalanine. The read is trimmed to its CDR3 DNA, 42 bases read in frame from base 1. CDR1 is given as KGHDR and CDR2 as SFDVKD, both from the germline V gene. This clonotype was counted only a few times. This clone's antigen is unknown. One base away there is no much larger clone; base qualities are not given. Sequencing relied on an Illumina NovaSeq 6000. TCR cDNA was made using 5'RACE template switching, a step that added a universal primer site and unique molecular identifiers. Priming for cDNA synthesis came from both the TCR alpha and TCR beta constant segments. Library amplification involved two PCR steps, and the second step added sample barcodes and sequencing adapters. Sequencing of libraries was done on Illumina HiSeq 2500 (2x100 bp) or NovaSeq (2x150 bp). As for the original processing: Reads were demultiplexed and collapsed into UMI consensus sequences with MIGEC, and V(D)J alignment was performed with MiXCR. Vaccine-responding clonotypes were defined with edgeR using replicate PBMC samples, requiring FDR below 0.01 and a log2 fold change above 5 up to day 15. CD4 or CD8 identity was assigned to each bulk clonotype according to whether the clonotype was present at higher abundance in the sequenced CD4 repertoire or the sequenced CD8 repertoire. TCRdb passed the public sequencing reads through fastp at Q25 and MiXCR, retaining productive beta sequences. All rows with the same CDR3 protein become a single entry with the most common DNA and genes. For this entry, the V and J calls and clone size follow TCRdb and not the study's own pipeline. This sample lists a few hundred thousand distinct CDR3 sequences; about 19% were detected once. Together, the top ten hold 18% of the sample.

According to the study, the label for this sample's treatment or condition signals: live attenuated yellow fever vaccine strain. Two biological replicates of bulk PBMCs were collected at each blood-draw timepoint. PBMCs were isolated from peripheral blood using a standard Ficoll-Paque protocol. TriZol was used to extract RNA from bulk PBMCs, from CD4 and CD8 fractions, and from dextramer-positive and dextramer-negative fractions. This sequence uses TRBV24-1 and TRBJ1-1; TRBD1 is a possible D gene, resting on 6 matching bases. The sample in question was PBMCs, obtained before the yellow fever booster vaccination. This TCR derives from a young man who received the YFV17D yellow fever vaccine. The sequenced DNA: TGTGCCACCAGTGATGCCGGGGGCCCAGGTGAAGCTTTCTTT. Its protein is CATSDAGGPGEAFF.